This entry features one TCR beta chain sequence. Genomic DNA of every subset was divided equally among multiple immunoSEQ plates. Produced via immunoSEQ multiplex PCR; TCRdb's table is partial and in-frame only. The sample comprises roughly 1,100,000 clones, about 70% of which are singletons, and around 1.4% rests with the top ten. Healthy and HIV-negative, the adult donors had no recent acute infections or vaccinations. The CDR3 is 14 amino acids. V lost 5 bases, J lost 3 bases, and 3 bases stayed unmatched. The germline V gene encodes CDR1 MNHEY and CDR2 SVGAGI. This sample was taken from a study of shared clonotypes between healthy human individuals.

The rearrangement links TRBV6-5 to TRBJ1-2, with 10 bases that match TRBD1. The TCR was taken from a man aged 18 to 29 in good health. Sequencing used memory CD4+ T cells sorted from blood. Subset in this sample: CD45RA-negative fraction. CDR3 protein: CASSRGQGHYGYTF. The CDR3, as DNA: TGTGCCAGCAGTCGGGGACAGGGGCACTATGGCTACACCTTC.